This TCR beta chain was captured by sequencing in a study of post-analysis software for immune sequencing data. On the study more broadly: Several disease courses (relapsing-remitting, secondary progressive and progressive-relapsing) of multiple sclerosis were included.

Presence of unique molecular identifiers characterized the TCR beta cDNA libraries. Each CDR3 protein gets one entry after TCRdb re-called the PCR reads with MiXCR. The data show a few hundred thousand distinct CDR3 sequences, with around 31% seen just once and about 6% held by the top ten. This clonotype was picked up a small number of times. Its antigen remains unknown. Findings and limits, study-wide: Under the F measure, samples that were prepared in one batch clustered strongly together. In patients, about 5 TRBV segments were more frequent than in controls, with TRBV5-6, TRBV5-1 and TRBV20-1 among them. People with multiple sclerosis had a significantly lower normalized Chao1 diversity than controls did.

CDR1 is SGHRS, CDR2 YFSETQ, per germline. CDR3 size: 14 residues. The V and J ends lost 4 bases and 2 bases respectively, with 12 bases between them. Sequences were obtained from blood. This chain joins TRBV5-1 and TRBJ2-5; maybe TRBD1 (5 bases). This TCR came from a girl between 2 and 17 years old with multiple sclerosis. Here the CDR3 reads CASSTRQPQETQYF. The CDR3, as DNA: TGCGCCAGCAGCACAAGACAGCCACAAGAGACCCAGTACTTC.